The sequence of this T cell receptor (beta chain) was determined in a study of cytomegalovirus exposure and HLA in healthy donors (dated by TCRdb to the late 2010s). About the full investigation: According to a later analysis, one platform produced both the roughly 110 validation repertoires and the approximately 670 repertoires of the first cohort. The aim of the study was to test whether cataloging public T cell receptors could identify signatures of past pathogen exposure. In addition to the first cohort of about 650 subjects, a separate validation cohort of about 120 different subjects was used. High-throughput TCR immunosequencing, statistical association of individual TCRs with disease status, and machine learning were combined to predict cytomegalovirus infection status. Paper-wide results and their limitations: While some public TCRs were present in many individuals, most TCR sequences turned up only very rarely across donors. A few of the identified cytomegalovirus-associated TCR beta chains were confirmed in vitro to be specific for cytomegalovirus antigens. The study listed around 160 TCR beta chains as associated with cytomegalovirus. Subsequent analysis determined that TCRs grouped into clusters in the first cohort also showed a tendency toward co-occurrence across the 90 to 150 validation repertoires, and approximately 94% of cluster scores exceeded 0. The authors suggested that the approach could potentially be extended to other disease states and immunological phenotypes. Cytomegalovirus status was reported to be diagnosed by the classifier with high specificity and sensitivity in both the original and validation cohorts. The validation cohort had no HLA typing available for a later analysis, so co-occurrence within that cohort was assessed over all 120 or so repertoires.

To note about this clone: The antigen it recognizes is unknown. Base qualities are not at hand, and no much larger clone is one base apart.

Preparation of the library involved the immunoSEQ multiplex PCR assay. The paper's processing steps were these. A statistical classification framework was developed to diagnose cytomegalovirus status using the catalog of TCR beta chain sequences. The source is immuneACCESS, and TCRdb retained only in-frame sequences with V and J called. Part of the clones is not carried over; for the studies checked, unresolved V genes explain less than half of this, and the remainder is unexplained. For V, J and clone size, that table is used; D and trimming come from the DNA. For this sample the table gives hundreds of thousands of clones, of which roughly 85% were detected only once. Around 0.8% of the sample is in the top ten clones. Donors formed part of the validation cohort, which comprised 120 subjects and was distinct from the first cohort of 666 subjects. Looking up the germline V gene yields CDR1 MGHRA and CDR2 YSYEKL. Measured from the cysteine to the phenylalanine, the CDR3 is 16 residues long. Only the CDR3 DNA stays, 48 bases, in frame from base 1. The germline ends are 13 bases apart after V is trimmed by 3 bases and J by 1 base.

This chain is built from TRBV4-1 and TRBJ2-1; TRBD2 is perhaps the D gene, given 6 matching bases. The TCR comes from a woman aged 18-35 years in good health and CMV-seronegative. Sequencing was performed on PBMCs. The nucleotides read TGCGCCAGCAGCCAGGTTGCGGGGTTTTCCTACAATGAGCAGTTCTTC. Its protein is CASSQVAGFSYNEQFF.